This T cell receptor beta chain comes out of a study of cytomegalovirus exposure and HLA in healthy donors. PCR involved 60 Vbeta and 13 Jbeta primers. Some clones are missing from TCRdb's copy, which holds only in-frame ones; the method was immunoSEQ multiplex PCR. Among 250,000 to 300,000 clones listed, about 83% were seen once. A word on this clone: Its cognate antigen is unknown.

Germline V gene data show CDR1 as SGHTA and CDR2 as FQGTGA. The CDR3 sequence is 19 residues long. J lost 1 base, V lost 5 bases, and 14 bases had no gene match. Study-level points and caveats: As was reported, the HLA-A and HLA-B alleles of most subjects were accurately predicted from TCR beta sequences.

Sequenced material: PBMCs. The sequence was collected from a woman aged 40 to 49 in good health and CMV-seropositive. The V call is TRBV7-3, the J call TRBJ2-2; 9 nucleotides align to TRBD2. The CDR3 sequence is CASSQGRLAATQNTGELFF. Here the CDR3 DNA reads TGTGCCAGCAGCCAAGGTCGACTAGCGGCCACACAGAACACCGGGGAGCTGTTTTTT.